The 22 T cell receptor beta chains below come from one sample, sequenced in a study of blood T cell repertoires in COVID-19. Clones were sequenced by immunoSEQ multiplex PCR, and TCRdb holds only the in-frame ones, with some missing. The profile shows 150,000 or so clones, about 87% of them singletons. Sequencing used peripheral blood. The receptors stem from a woman in her 70s with COVID-19, enrolled during active disease.

V gene TRBV3-1 (or the pseudogene TRBV3-2) combines with J gene TRBJ1-6; weak D call: TRBD1 (6 bases). The ends were cut back, 5 bases at V and 6 bases at J, with 14 bases in the middle. The length of the CDR3 is 15 residues. Germline V gene lookup returns CDR1 LGHDT and CDR2 YNNKEL (reference sequence). The DNA of the CDR3 is TGTGCCAGCAGCTCACAGGGCGTTTCTAATTCACCCCTCCACTTT. Encoded protein: CASSSQGVSNSPLHF.

The chain couples TRBV6-2 or TRBV6-3 to TRBJ2-1; TRBD2 aligns across 8 bases. This CDR3 is built from 14 residues. CDR1 is MNHEY and CDR2 is SVGEGT in the germline V gene. The V and J ends lost 5 bases and 2 bases, in that order; junction bases with no gene match: 2. The CDR3 sequence: CASSPGGAYNEQFF. The CDR3, as DNA: TGTGCCAGCAGTCCGGGAGGGGCCTACAATGAGCAGTTCTTC.

The CDR3 sequence is CASSPRGGGGRDTQYF. The CDR3 DNA follows: TGTGCCAGCTCACCACGTGGTGGAGGTGGCAGAGATACGCAGTATTTT. This chain links TRBV18 with TRBJ2-3; perhaps TRBD2 as D (5 bases). CDR1 KGHSH and CDR2 LQKENI come from the germline V gene. CDR3 size: 16 residues. V lost 1 base and J 5 bases, leaving 16 bases between the germline ends.

The sample holds a few counts of this clone. This chain joins TRBV12-3 or TRBV12-4 and TRBJ1-2; D unresolved. The CDR3 sequence is 12 residues long. Trimming pared 2 bases from V and 5 bases from J, leaving 6 bases between. The CDR3, as DNA: TGTGCCAGCAGTTTACGGGAATATGGCTACACCTTC. It codes for CASSLREYGYTF.

In this sample, this clone turned up once. The V gene is TRBV24-1, the J gene TRBJ2-1, with a weak D call TRBD2 (5 bases). CDR1 KGHDR and CDR2 SFDVKD come from the germline V gene. The CDR3 contains 18 residues. V gave up 3 bases and J gave up 4 bases, with 21 bases separating them. In DNA, the CDR3 is TGTGCCACCAGTGATATCCTCCGGGATCCACACTTATACAATGAGCAGTTCTTC. This translates into CATSDILRDPHLYNEQFF.

V and J are TRBV3-1 (or the pseudogene TRBV3-2) and TRBJ1-5, with D possibly being TRBD1 (5 bases). Germline V lookup: CDR1 LGHDT, CDR2 YNNKEL (reference sequence). The CDR3 contains 13 residues. Trimming cost V 1 base and J 5 bases, with 6 bases left between them. CDR3 nucleotide sequence: TGTGCCAGCAGCCAAGGCAGGGATCAGCCCCAGCATTTT. This encodes CASSQGRDQPQHF.

V gene TRBV9 combines with J gene TRBJ2-3; 11 bases are a match to TRBD2. CDR1 SGDLS and CDR2 YYNGEE come from the germline V gene. This CDR3 comprises 16 residues. V lost 2 bases, J lost 4 bases, and 6 bases stayed unmatched. CDR3 residues: CASSVTIAGGADTQYF. CDR3 coding DNA: TGTGCCAGCAGCGTGACGATAGCGGGAGGGGCAGATACGCAGTATTTT.

Only a few counts were recorded for this clone. The chain carries TRBV5-6 and TRBJ1-2; D remains ambiguous. There are 14 residues in the CDR3. V was trimmed by 9 bases and J by 0 bases, leaving 15 bases between them. In germline, CDR1 is SGHDT, CDR2 YYEEEE. In nucleotides, the CDR3 is TGTGCCACCCAAGAGGCGGGAACTAACTATGGCTACACCTTC. This sequence encodes CATQEAGTNYGYTF.

This clone came up a few times. The gene calls are TRBV6-5 and TRBJ1-1; 9 nucleotides match TRBD1. This CDR3 comprises 14 residues. From germline, CDR1 is MNHEY and CDR2 SVGAGI. J gave up 4 bases and V 6 bases, and 6 bases lay outside the gene matches. Written as DNA, the CDR3 is TGTGCCAGCAGCCGGGACAGGGTGGTCACTGAAGCTTTCTTT. This encodes CASSRDRVVTEAFF.

The table lists this clone with a few counts. This sequence joins TRBV11-2 and TRBJ1-6; possibly TRBD1 for D (5 bases). From germline, CDR1 is SGHAT and CDR2 FQNNGV. V shed 4 bases and J shed 7 bases, with 11 bases lying between them. This CDR3 has 14 amino acids. CDR3 nucleotides: TGTGCCAGCAGCTCCCTTCGGGGGAATTCACCCCTCCACTTT. Translated, it gives CASSSLRGNSPLHF.

This clone was observed many times. The gene calls are TRBV15 and TRBJ1-4, with 8 nucleotides matching TRBD1. The CDR3 loop spans 14 amino acids. CDR1 LNHNV and CDR2 YYDKDF come from the germline V gene (reference sequence). The J segment lost 5 bases and the V segment lost 1 base, leaving 0 bases of the junction unmatched. The chain's CDR3 is CATSRGQGNEKLFF. The DNA for the CDR3 is TGTGCCACCAGCAGAGGACAGGGGAATGAAAAACTGTTTTTT.

This rearrangement joins TRBV24-1 to TRBJ2-1, with TRBD2 identical over 10 bases. There are 18 residues in the CDR3. Germline trimming cut 2 bases from V and 4 bases from J; bases unmatched to any gene: 10. Per the germline V gene, CDR1 is KGHDR and CDR2 is SFDVKD. The CDR3 DNA reads TGTGCCACCAGTGATTCGAGTGCGGCTAGCGGGGGATACAATGAGCAGTTCTTC. Its translation: CATSDSSAASGGYNEQFF.

The rearrangement joins TRBV2 to TRBJ1-5; D remains unclear. The CDR3 consists of 13 residues. Germline V gene lookup returns CDR1 SNHLY and CDR2 FYNNEI. The V end was cut by 5 bases, the J end by 5 bases, with 10 bases between. CDR3 in DNA: TGTGCCAGCAGTCTCCGGGGAGATCAGCCCCAGCATTTT. Amino acid sequence: CASSLRGDQPQHF.

The V and J genes are TRBV2 and TRBJ2-3; 13 bases match TRBD2. The junction had 12 bases not matched to a gene; V was cut back by 10 bases and J by 2 bases. This CDR3 region has 17 residues. In germline, CDR1 is SNHLY, CDR2 FYNNEI. CDR3 nucleotides: TGTGCCACCCCGTCGACTAGCGGGGGGACTTACACAGATACGCAGTATTTT. As protein: CATPSTSGGTYTDTQYF. The full variable domain, completed using reference TRBV2 and TRBJ2-3, is EPEVTQTPSHQVTQMGQEVILRCVPISNHLYFYWYRQILGQKVEFLVSFYNNEISEKSEIFDDQFSVERPDGSNFTLKIRSTKLEDSAMYFCATPSTSGGTYTDTQYFGPGTRLTVL.

This clone came up a few times. This chain's CDR3 is CASSLVAGTLDTQYF. The CDR3, as DNA: TGTGCCAGCAGCTTGGTAGCGGGGACCCTGGATACGCAGTATTTT. The rearrangement uses TRBV5-5 and TRBJ2-3, with 8 bases identical to TRBD2. The V gene end was trimmed by 0 bases and the J gene end by 6 bases; junction bases not matched to a gene: 6. The length of the CDR3 is 15 residues. Germline CDR1 reads SGHKS; CDR2 reads YYEKEE (reference sequence).

This chain uses TRBV5-4 with TRBJ2-7; 8 bases fit TRBD2. V was pared by 0 bases and J by 2 bases, with 4 bases of the junction left unmatched. CDR1 is SGHNT, CDR2 YYREEE, per germline (reference sequence). CDR3 length equals 15 residues. CDR3 amino acids: CASSLVGGGTYEQYF. The CDR3 DNA reads TGTGCCAGCAGCTTGGTCGGGGGGGGCACCTACGAGCAGTACTTC.

Only a few counts were recorded for this clone. V gene TRBV12-3 or TRBV12-4 combines with J gene TRBJ1-3; D call uncertain. Trimming removed 3 bases from V and 4 bases from J, with 4 bases in between. The CDR3 totals 12 residues. In nucleotides, the CDR3 is TGTGCCAGCAGTTTCGAGGGAAACACCATATATTTT. Its protein product is CASSFEGNTIYF.

The chain joins TRBV7-7 to TRBJ2-5; D is perhaps TRBD2 (7 bases). Germline-derived CDR1 and CDR2 are SSHAT and FNYEAQ (reference sequence). V lost 5 bases to trimming and J lost 5 bases, with 18 bases between them. The CDR3 sequence is 15 residues long. CDR3 loop: CASSPLAAGAETQYF. CDR3 coding DNA: TGTGCCAGCAGCCCCCTCGCGGCGGGGGCGGAGACCCAGTACTTC.

This rearrangement joins TRBV5-1 to TRBJ1-3, with TRBD1 as a possible D gene (6 bases). This CDR3 is built from 16 residues. Deletions cut 0 bases from V and 0 bases from J, with 10 bases between. From germline, CDR1 is SGHRS and CDR2 YFSETQ. Written as DNA, the CDR3 is TGCGCCAGCAGCTTGGAAGGACAGATCTCTGGAAACACCATATATTTT. It is translated as CASSLEGQISGNTIYF. The full variable domain, completed using reference TRBV5-1 and TRBJ1-3, is KAGVTQTPRYLIKTRGQQVTLSCSPISGHRSVSWYQQTPGQGLQFLFEYFSETQRNKGNFPGRFSGRQFSNSRSEMNVSTLELGDSALYLCASSLEGQISGNTIYFGEGSWLTVV.

The rearrangement links TRBV14 to TRBJ2-7, with D unresolved. The CDR3 sequence is 14 residues long. Trimming shortened V by 4 bases and J by 3 bases, and 13 bases separated the two germline ends. CDR1 and CDR2 (germline): SGHDN, FVKESK. The CDR3 here is CASSRDTVSYEQYF. Written as DNA, the CDR3 is TGTGCCAGCAGCCGTGACACAGTAAGCTACGAGCAGTACTTC.

This clone was seen a few times. The chain couples TRBV5-5 to TRBJ1-2; possibly TRBD1 for D (6 bases). In germline, CDR1 is SGHKS, CDR2 YYEKEE (reference sequence). Trimming shortened V by 0 bases and J by 4 bases, and 13 bases separated the two germline ends. CDR3 length: 15 residues. DNA of the CDR3: TGTGCCAGCAGCTTGGATGTCAGGGGATCCTATGGCTACACCTTC. Translating gives CASSLDVRGSYGYTF.

This clone has more than one count but fewer than ten. The V call is TRBV20-1, the J call TRBJ2-7, with TRBD2 identical over 7 bases. CDR3 length equals 14 residues. Germline CDR1 is DFQATT and CDR2 is SNEGSKA (reference sequence). V trimming: 3 bases; J trimming: 2 bases; junction bases outside the gene matches: 7. CDR3 nucleotides: TGCAGTGCTAGTAACGGGGGGAGGACCTACGAGCAGTACTTC. This encodes CSASNGGRTYEQYF.